This TCR beta chain comes out of a study of identical twins. Findings and limits, study-wide: Analyses based on zero insertions could be partly confounded by invariant MAIT and iNKT cells.

Via MiXCR, TCRdb re-called the 5' RACE reads, giving one row per CDR3 protein. The sample holds a few hundred thousand distinct CDR3 sequences, 20% to 30% seen once. As concerns this clonotype: The antigen remains unidentified.

Germline loops: CDR1 SGHDN, CDR2 FVKESK. The length of the CDR3 is 16 residues. With 4 bases clipped from V and 3 bases from J, the junction kept 7 bases outside the gene matches. These data were also filed under a second study, of T cells expressing NK-cell markers.

This sequence originates from a woman aged 18-29 years in good health. The sequencing sample was made of CD4+ T cells sorted from blood. V gene TRBV14 combines with J gene TRBJ2-1, with TRBD2 matching 9 bases. Here the CDR3 reads CASSPRASGDYNEQFF. Written as DNA, the CDR3 is TGTGCCAGCAGCCCGCGGGCTAGCGGGGACTACAATGAGCAGTTCTTC.